The 5 T cell receptor beta chains in this list originate from one sample, sequenced in a study of identical twins. TCRdb independently ran MiXCR on the 5' RACE reads; one entry per CDR3 protein. Counted here are a few hundred thousand distinct CDR3 sequences, over 9% occurring once; the ten biggest clones make up about 7%. This sample was also put to use in a study of yellow fever vaccine responses in identical twins.

Sequenced material: CD8+ T cells sorted from blood. These receptors were taken from a woman between 18 and 29 years old in good health.

The rearrangement links TRBV7-8 to TRBJ2-7; D is perhaps TRBD2 (6 bases). The CDR3 is 14 residues long. V dropped 5 bases and J dropped 3 bases, with 14 bases sitting between them. The germline V gene encodes CDR1 SGHVS and CDR2 FQNEAQ. The CDR3 is CASSPEDYFYEQYF. CDR3 in DNA: TGTGCCAGCAGCCCAGAGGACTACTTCTACGAGCAGTACTTC.

The gene calls are TRBV7-6 and TRBJ2-3, with TRBD2 matching 13 bases. CDR1 is SGHVS and CDR2 is FNYEAQ in the germline V gene. The CDR3 sequence is 16 residues long. The ends lost 5 bases at V and 5 bases at J; junction bases unmatched: 7. CDR3 in DNA: TGTGCCAGCAGCCCAACTAGCGGGGGGGCGAAAGATACGCAGTATTTT. It specifies CASSPTSGGAKDTQYF.

The chain employs TRBV4-1 and TRBJ1-2, with unresolved D. The CDR3 length is 15 residues. Trimming took off 0 bases at V and 1 base at J, with 9 bases between the two ends. Germline values: CDR1 MGHRA, CDR2 YSYEKL. CDR3 nucleotide sequence: TGCGCCAGCAGCCAAGATCTTGCGGTTAACTATGGCTACACCTTC. Its translation: CASSQDLAVNYGYTF.

This clonotype was counted only a few times. As DNA, the CDR3 is TGTGCCAGCAGCGCACCCCAAGAGACCCAGTACTTC. Translated: CASSAPQETQYF. The J gene is TRBJ2-5, the V gene TRBV7-8; D uncertain. The germline gives CDR1 SGHVS, CDR2 FQNEAQ. Trimming removed 5 bases at V and 1 base at J, with 5 bases between. This CDR3 comprises 12 residues.

The chain joins TRBV14 to TRBJ2-1; TRBD2 is a possible D gene (6 bases). The length of the CDR3 is 17 residues. Between the trimmed V and J ends, which lost 0 bases and 1 base, there was a span of 13 bases. CDR1 is SGHDN and CDR2 is FVKESK in the germline V gene. CDR3 nucleotides: TGTGCCAGCAGCCAAGATTTGGTGGGAGGATCCTACAATGAGCAGTTCTTC. Encoded protein: CASSQDLVGGSYNEQFF.